This record looks at one T cell receptor beta chain sequence and its context. Its antigen is unidentified. These data belong to a study of shared clonotypes between healthy human individuals. Donors were healthy HIV-negative adults without recent acute infections or vaccinations. The CDR3 sequence is 12 residues long. Trimming removed 5 bases at V and 4 bases at J, with 8 bases between. Germline loops: CDR1 SGHRS, CDR2 YFSETQ. Several immunoSEQ plates held equal portions of the genomic DNA taken from each subset. The data were produced by immunoSEQ multiplex PCR, yet TCRdb's version contains in-frame clones alone and is incomplete. Of about 480,000 clones detected, about four fifths appear once; the ten largest clones hold roughly 13%. Findings and limits, study-wide: Clonotype sharing among donors was thought likely to change with sequencing depth.

The receptor was isolated from a woman aged 40 to 49 in good health. Some clones in this sample may be carry-over from other donors' samples. The chain carries TRBV5-1 and TRBJ2-3, with D hard to call. The specimen was PBMCs. CDR3 coding DNA: TGCGCCAGCAGGGATCCCCCAGATACGCAGTATTTT. Its translation is CASRDPPDTQYF.